One and the same sample provided the 30 T cell receptor beta chains below, sequenced in a study of molecular identifiers for immune sequencing clone quantification. TCRdb itself ran the PCR reads through MiXCR, one entry per CDR3 protein. The sample consists of approximately 590,000 distinct CDR3 sequences, about 25% of them appearing once. Source material: naive CD8+ T cells from blood, with Jurkat cell RNA spiked in. Stated subset: FACS-sorted CD8+CD4-CCR7+CD45RA+ naive T cells. The receptors were gathered from a human donor in good health. Some libraries in this study had Jurkat cell RNA spiked in.

This clonotype has ten or more counts. One junction end disagrees with the germline gene, perhaps due to a read error. V gene TRBV5-1 combines with J gene TRBJ2-7, with D perhaps matching TRBD1 or TRBD2 (5 bases each). CDR3 length equals 14 residues. Looked up from germline, CDR1 is SGHRS and CDR2 is YFSETQ. This chain's CDR3 is CASSLGDGSYEQYF. In DNA, the CDR3 is TGTGCCAGCAGCTTGGGGGACGGCTCCTACGAGCAGTACTTC.

This clonotype was counted only a few times. CDR3 residues: CASSPPTEGANEQYF. Here the CDR3 DNA reads TGTGCCAGCTCACCACCGACGGAGGGAGCCAACGAGCAGTACTTC. The chain couples TRBV18 to TRBJ2-7, with D perhaps TRBD2 (6 bases). V was clipped by 0 bases and J by 5 bases, with 14 bases between them. The CDR3 extends over 15 amino acids. Germline CDR1 KGHSH, CDR2 LQKENI.

This clonotype was picked up many times. The chain links TRBV7-9 to TRBJ2-7, with D unresolved. The CDR3 is 13 residues long. The germline gives CDR1 SEHNR, CDR2 FQNEAQ (reference sequence). Trimming pared 5 bases from V and 2 bases from J, leaving 10 bases between. The CDR3 sequence is CASSPTLAYEQYF. The CDR3 DNA sequence: TGTGCCAGCAGCCCAACCCTAGCCTACGAGCAGTACTTC.

At least ten counts were recorded for this clonotype. The junction does not match germline at one end; this may be a read error. The chain recombines TRBV7-7 with TRBJ2-3; TRBD2 agrees at 7 bases. This CDR3 is built from 14 residues. Looked up from germline, CDR1 is SSHAT and CDR2 is FNYEAQ (reference sequence). This chain's CDR3 is CASSPLAEPDTQYF. CDR3 sequence (DNA): TGTGCTAGCAGCCCCCTAGCGGAGCCAGATACGCAGTATTTT.

The rearrangement links TRBV19 to TRBJ2-5; TRBD1 matches 7 bases. In germline, CDR1 is LNHDA, CDR2 SQIVND (reference sequence). The V gene end was trimmed by 4 bases and the J gene end by 5 bases; junction bases not matched to a gene: 7. The CDR3 is made up of 14 amino acids. The CDR3 sequence is CASSTTGWDETQYF. CDR3 coding DNA: TGTGCCAGTAGTACGACAGGGTGGGATGAGACCCAGTACTTC.

A remark on this clonotype: One end of the junction does not line up with germline, which may come from a read error. The CDR3 sequence is CSVEGLAGTRSSYGQYF. Here the CDR3 DNA reads TGCAGCGTTGAAGGGCTAGCGGGAACGAGGAGCTCCTACGGGCAGTACTTC. The V call is TRBV29-1, the J call TRBJ2-7, with 9 positions matching TRBD2. Looked up from germline, CDR1 is SQVTM and CDR2 is ANQGSEA. The CDR3 consists of 17 residues.

Many counts were recorded for this clonotype. The rearrangement joins TRBV28 to TRBJ2-7; 10 nucleotides align to TRBD2. With 5 bases clipped from V and 1 base from J, the junction kept 11 bases outside the gene matches. This CDR3 is built from 17 residues. Per the germline V gene, CDR1 is MDHEN and CDR2 is SYDVKM. The CDR3 reads CASSPPADSGRSYEQYF. For the CDR3, the DNA is TGTGCCAGCAGTCCCCCCGCGGATAGCGGGAGGTCCTACGAGCAGTACTTC.

Concerning this clonotype itself: Just one base apart from a much larger clone, this may be a read error. The chain uses TRBV14 and TRBJ1-1; D gene uncertain. The ends were cut back, 0 bases at V and 0 bases at J, with 11 bases in the middle. The V gene's germline CDR1 is SGHDN and CDR2 FVKESK. This CDR3 has 16 amino acids. CDR3 sequence (DNA): TGTGCCAGCAGCCAAGATATCAGAACCGTGAACACTGAAGCTTTCTTT. Its translation: CASSQDIRTVNTEAFF. Filled out from reference TRBV14 and TRBJ1-1, the complete variable domain reads EAGVTQFPSHSVIEKGQTVTLRCDPISGHDNLYWYRRVMGKEIKFLLHFVKESKQDESGMPNNRFLAERTGGTYSTLKVQPAELEDSGVYFCASSQDIRTVNTEAFFGQGTRLTVV.

To note about this clonotype: A clone one base away is much larger, so this may be a read error. The CDR3 protein is CASHYNSVGGGDRQYF. Written as DNA, the CDR3 is TGCGCCAGCCATTACAACTCCGTGGGAGGAGGAGATAGGCAGTATTTT. The rearrangement links TRBV5-1 to TRBJ2-3; a possible D gene is TRBD2 (6 bases). Germline values: CDR1 SGHRS, CDR2 YFSETQ. The CDR3 runs 16 residues.

Remarks on this clonotype: The CDR3 does not close with the conserved phenylalanine or tryptophan, likely indicating a read error. The V call is TRBV6-2 or TRBV6-3, the J call TRBJ1-4, with 7 positions matching TRBD1. This CDR3 region has 16 residues. Germline values: CDR1 MNHEY, CDR2 SVGEGT. Trimming took 5 bases from V and 3 from J; bases not matched to a gene: 9. The CDR3 nucleotides are TGTGCCAGCAGTACTCTTCGACAGGGTGCTAATGAAAAACTGTTTTCT. Its protein is CASSTLRQGANEKLFS.

J is TRBJ2-7 and V is TRBV7-9; either TRBD1 or TRBD2 may fit D (6 bases each). V was clipped by 0 bases and J by 3 bases, with 15 bases between them. The CDR3 consists of 16 residues. The germline V gene encodes CDR1 SEHNR and CDR2 FQNEAQ (reference sequence). CDR3 nucleotides: TGTGCCAGCAGCTTAGCGAGGGGGGCCTTAGGCTACGAGCAGTACTTC. Its protein is CASSLARGALGYEQYF. The full variable domain, rest sourced from reference TRBV7-9 and TRBJ2-7, is DTGVSQNPRHKITKRGQNVTFRCDPISEHNRLYWYRQTLGQGPEFLTYFQNEAQLEKSRLLSDRFSAERPKGSFSTLEIQRTEQGDSAMYLCASSLARGALGYEQYFGPGTRLTVT.

This clonotype has just one count. This may arise from a read error, as a much more abundant clone is one base away. This chain uses TRBV7-2 with TRBJ2-7; perhaps TRBD1 as D (6 bases). This CDR3 spans 15 amino acids. The germline V gene has CDR1 SGHTA and CDR2 FQGNSA. The CDR3 region is CASSLGTGLSFEQYF. The CDR3 DNA reads TGTGCCAGCAGCTTAGGTACAGGGTTATCCTTCGAGCAGTACTTC.

This clonotype was observed a few times. The V gene is TRBV28, the J gene TRBJ2-7, with 9 bases fitting TRBD2. Unmatched junction bases numbered 11, after V lost 4 bases and J lost 7 bases. This CDR3 comprises 15 residues. Germline CDR1 is MDHEN and CDR2 is SYDVKM. The CDR3 spells CASSSPGLALAEQYF. The CDR3 nucleotides read TGTGCCAGCAGTTCTCCTGGACTAGCGCTTGCTGAGCAGTACTTC.

This clonotype was seen ten or more times. The gene calls are TRBV25-1 and TRBJ2-3, with 10 bases aligning to TRBD2. Germline CDR1 and CDR2: MGHDK and SYGVNS. The length of the CDR3 is 19 residues. V shed 7 bases and J 1 base; nucleotides not matched to a gene: 17. CDR3 amino acids: CASTRGEREGRVGTDTQYF. The CDR3 region has the DNA TGTGCCAGCACCCGAGGGGAGCGGGAGGGCCGTGTGGGCACAGATACGCAGTATTTT.

Of note for this clonotype: With a much larger clone just one base away, this may be a read error. V gene TRBV4-1 combines with J gene TRBJ2-7; D remains ambiguous. The germline V gene has CDR1 MGHRA and CDR2 YSYEKL. The CDR3 consists of 15 residues. Trimming removed 1 base at V and 6 bases at J, with 16 bases between. The CDR3 spells CASSQVPQTIAEQYF. CDR3 nucleotide sequence: TGCGCCAGCAGCCAAGTCCCTCAAACTATCGCCGAGCAGTACTTC.

This clonotype was detected only a few times. The J gene is TRBJ2-7, the V gene TRBV23-1; 12 bases are a match to TRBD1. TRBV23-1 is classed as an ORF, of uncertain function. This CDR3 region has 18 residues. Unmatched junction bases numbered 12, after V lost 0 bases and J lost 6 bases. In DNA, the CDR3 is TGCGCCAGCAGTCAATCGATTTCTACCGGGACAGGGGGCTGCGAGCAGTACTTC. Translating gives CASSQSISTGTGGCEQYF.

The chain couples TRBV6-8 to TRBJ2-3; tentatively, D is TRBD1 or TRBD2 (5 bases each). Germline assignment: CDR1 MNHGY and CDR2 SAAAGT. Trimming took off 6 bases at V and 5 bases at J, with 15 bases between the two ends. There are 14 residues in the CDR3. The CDR3 loop reads CASRPGTSGDTQYF. The CDR3, as DNA: TGTGCCAGCAGACCCGGGACCTCGGGAGATACGCAGTATTTT.

In this sample, this clonotype turned up a few times. This sequence joins TRBV5-6 and TRBJ2-5; a weak D match, TRBD1 (6 bases). V was trimmed by 4 bases and J by 5 bases, leaving 12 bases between them. The germline gives CDR1 SGHDT, CDR2 YYEEEE. The CDR3 consists of 13 residues. CDR3 nucleotide sequence: TGTGCCAGCAGCCCAGGGGTTTTGGAGACCCAGTACTTC. Protein sequence: CASSPGVLETQYF. The whole variable domain, filled in from reference TRBV5-6 and TRBJ2-5, reads DAGVTQSPTHLIKTRGQQVTLRCSPKSGHDTVSWYQQALGQGPQFIFQYYEEEERQRGNFPDRFSGHQFPNYSSELNVNALLLGDSALYLCASSPGVLETQYFGPGTRLLVL.

This clonotype came up many times. The V call is TRBV4-3, the J call TRBJ2-1, with 8 bases aligning to TRBD2. This CDR3 has 15 amino acids. CDR1 and CDR2 from the germline V gene are LGHNA and YSLEER. Trimming cost V 1 base and J 3 bases; bases outside gene matches: 2. The CDR3 DNA reads as TGCGCCAGCAGCCAAGCGACTAGCGACTACAATGAGCAGTTCTTC. This codes for CASSQATSDYNEQFF.

A note on this clonotype: A read error is possible here, since a much larger clone lies one base away. V gene TRBV12-3 or TRBV12-4 combines with J gene TRBJ1-1; 8 positions agree with TRBD1. This CDR3 is built from 14 residues. The CDR3 here is CAGSWTGSDTEAFF. The CDR3, as DNA: TGTGCCGGCAGTTGGACAGGGTCTGACACTGAAGCTTTCTTT.

A word on this clonotype: The CDR3 does not close with the conserved phenylalanine or tryptophan, likely indicating a read error. The gene calls are TRBV12-3 or TRBV12-4 and TRBJ2-2; possibly TRBD2 for D (5 bases). The CDR3 is 15 amino acids. With 2 bases removed from V and 4 bases from J, the gap between germline ends came to 11 bases. CDR3 sequence: CASSLFRGCTGELFL. The CDR3 DNA is TGTGCCAGCAGTTTATTCCGGGGTTGCACCGGGGAGCTGTTTCTT.

This clonotype was seen ten or more times. At one boundary the junction diverges from the germline segment, which might be a read error. The V call is TRBV2, the J call TRBJ2-7; D is unresolved. This CDR3 has 10 amino acids. The germline V gene encodes CDR1 SNHLY and CDR2 FYNNEI. CDR3 in DNA: TGTGCCAGCAGCTCCTCCGAGCAGTACTTC. It codes for CASSSSEQYF.

This clonotype was counted many times. This chain links TRBV4-3 with TRBJ1-1; D gene ambiguous. There are 17 residues in the CDR3. The germline CDR1 and CDR2 sequences are LGHNA and YSLEER. V lost 0 bases, J lost 3 bases, and 17 bases lay in between. The CDR3 nucleotides are TGCGCCAGCAGCCAAGAGGTATTTTCCGGATTCGACACTGAAGCTTTCTTT. The encoded protein is CASSQEVFSGFDTEAFF.

With respect to this clonotype: One base away lies a much larger clone, so this may be a sequencing read error. This sequence joins TRBV5-6 and TRBJ1-5; D not resolved. Germline V CDR1 and CDR2: SGHDT, YYEEEE. This CDR3 has 14 residues. V lost 4 bases to trimming and J lost 5 bases, with 13 bases between them. The CDR3 spells CASSHRVAYQPQHF. CDR3 nucleotide sequence: TGTGCCAGCAGCCATAGGGTTGCATATCAGCCCCAGCATTTT. Full variable domain (rest looked up from reference TRBV5-6 and TRBJ1-5): DAGVTQSPTHLIKTRGQQVTLRCSPKSGHDTVSWYQQALGQGPQFIFQYYEEEERQRGNFPDRFSGHQFPNYSSELNVNALLLGDSALYLCASSHRVAYQPQHFGDGTRLSIL.

The gene calls are TRBV27 and TRBJ2-1; 9 positions agree with TRBD2. The CDR3 consists of 17 residues. Germline loops: CDR1 MNHEY, CDR2 SMNVEV (reference sequence). The V and J ends lost 2 bases and 4 bases, in that order; junction bases with no gene match: 9. CDR3 amino acids: CASSLMAGGVFYNEQFF. The CDR3 DNA sequence: TGTGCCAGCAGTTTAATGGCGGGAGGGGTATTTTACAATGAGCAGTTCTTC.

In the case of this clonotype: A much larger clone lies one base from this, so it may be a read error. The CDR3, as DNA: TGCGCCAGCAGCCAAGCTAACCGGGACGGTGAGGGTACGCAGTATTTT. It specifies CASSQANRDGEGTQYF. The V and J genes are TRBV4-3 and TRBJ2-3, with D possibly called TRBD1 or TRBD2 (5 bases each). The CDR3 runs 16 residues. V was shortened by 1 base and J by 8 bases, with 19 bases between the two germline ends. Germline CDR1 and CDR2: LGHNA and YSLEER.

As regards this clonotype: Compared with germline, one end of the junction differs, possibly owing to a read error. The chain links TRBV4-3 to TRBJ1-5, with TRBD1 as a possible D gene (5 bases). The CDR3 consists of 18 residues. Germline V gene sequence: CDR1 LGHNA, CDR2 YSLEER. The CDR3 loop is CASSPFYFGGVSNQSQHF. CDR3 bases: TGCGCCAGCAGCCCCTTTTACTTCGGGGGAGTGAGCAATCAGTCCCAGCATTTT.

This chain links TRBV20-1 with TRBJ2-2, with a tentative D call TRBD2 (5 bases). V lost 0 bases, J lost 5 bases, and 16 bases lay in between. CDR1 is DFQATT, CDR2 SNEGSKA, per germline (reference sequence). This CDR3 has 16 residues. The chain's CDR3 is CSARDRTRVGTGELFF. The CDR3 coding sequence is TGCAGTGCTAGAGATCGAACTAGAGTGGGAACCGGGGAGCTGTTTTTT.

This clonotype was observed at least ten times. The rearrangement joins TRBV29-1 to TRBJ1-2; TRBD1 matches 8 bases. The V gene end was trimmed by 5 bases and the J gene end by 4 bases; junction bases not matched to a gene: 6. The CDR3 runs to 13 residues. The germline CDR1 and CDR2 sequences are SQVTM and ANQGSEA. This CDR3 reads CSVQTGDSYGYTF. CDR3 DNA sequence: TGCAGCGTTCAGACAGGGGATAGCTATGGCTACACCTTC.

This clonotype was seen a handful of times. In DNA form, the CDR3 reads TGTGCCAGCAGCTTATATGAGGACAGAACCTACGAGCAGTACTTC. Residues: CASSLYEDRTYEQYF. This chain joins TRBV7-2 and TRBJ2-7; the D gene is possibly TRBD1 (6 bases). Germline V gene lookup returns CDR1 SGHTA and CDR2 FQGNSA. The CDR3 consists of 15 residues. Trimming took 2 bases from V and 2 from J, leaving 13 bases between them.